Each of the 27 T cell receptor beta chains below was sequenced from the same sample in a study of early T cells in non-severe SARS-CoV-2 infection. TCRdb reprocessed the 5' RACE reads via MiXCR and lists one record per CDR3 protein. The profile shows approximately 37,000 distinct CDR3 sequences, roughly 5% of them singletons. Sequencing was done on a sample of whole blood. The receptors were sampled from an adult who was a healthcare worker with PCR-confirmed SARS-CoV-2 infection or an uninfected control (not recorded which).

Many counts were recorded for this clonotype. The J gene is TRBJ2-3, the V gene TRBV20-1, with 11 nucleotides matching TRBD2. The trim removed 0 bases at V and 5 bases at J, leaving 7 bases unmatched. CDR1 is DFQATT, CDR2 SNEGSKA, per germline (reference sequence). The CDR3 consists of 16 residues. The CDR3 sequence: CSAREGTSGRGDTQYF. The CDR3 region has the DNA TGCAGTGCTAGAGAGGGGACTAGCGGACGGGGAGATACGCAGTATTTT.

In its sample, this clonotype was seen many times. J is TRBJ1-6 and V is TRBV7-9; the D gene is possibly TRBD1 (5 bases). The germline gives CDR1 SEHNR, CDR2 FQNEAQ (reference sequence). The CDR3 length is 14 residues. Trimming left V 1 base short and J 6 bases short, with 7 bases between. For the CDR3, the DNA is TGTGCCAGCAGCTTAGTGACAGCTAATTCACCCCTCCACTTT. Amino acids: CASSLVTANSPLHF. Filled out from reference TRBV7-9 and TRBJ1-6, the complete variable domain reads DTGVSQNPRHKITKRGQNVTFRCDPISEHNRLYWYRQTLGQGPEFLTYFQNEAQLEKSRLLSDRFSAERPKGSFSTLEIQRTEQGDSAMYLCASSLVTANSPLHFGNGTRLTVT.

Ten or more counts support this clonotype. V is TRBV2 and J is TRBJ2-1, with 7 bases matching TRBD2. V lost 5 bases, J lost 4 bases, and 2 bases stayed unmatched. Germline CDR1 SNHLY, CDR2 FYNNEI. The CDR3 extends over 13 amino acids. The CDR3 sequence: CASSRDYYNEQFF. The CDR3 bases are TGTGCCAGCAGTAGGGACTATTACAATGAGCAGTTCTTC. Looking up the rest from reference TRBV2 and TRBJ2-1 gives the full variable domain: EPEVTQTPSHQVTQMGQEVILRCVPISNHLYFYWYRQILGQKVEFLVSFYNNEISEKSEIFDDQFSVERPDGSNFTLKIRSTKLEDSAMYFCASSRDYYNEQFFGPGTRLTVL.

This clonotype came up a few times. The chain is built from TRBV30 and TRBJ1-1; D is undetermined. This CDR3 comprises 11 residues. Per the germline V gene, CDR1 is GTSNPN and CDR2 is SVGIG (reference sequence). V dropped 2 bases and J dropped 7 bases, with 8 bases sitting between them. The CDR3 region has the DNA TGTGCCTGGAGTAGAGGAATTGAAGCTTTCTTT. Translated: CAWSRGIEAFF.

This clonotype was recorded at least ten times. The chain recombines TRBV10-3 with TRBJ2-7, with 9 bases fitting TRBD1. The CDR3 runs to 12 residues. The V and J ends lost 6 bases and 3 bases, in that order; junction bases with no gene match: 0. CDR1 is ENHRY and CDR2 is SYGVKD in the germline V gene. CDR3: CAIRTGGYEQYF. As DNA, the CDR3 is TGTGCCATCAGGACAGGGGGCTACGAGCAGTACTTC.

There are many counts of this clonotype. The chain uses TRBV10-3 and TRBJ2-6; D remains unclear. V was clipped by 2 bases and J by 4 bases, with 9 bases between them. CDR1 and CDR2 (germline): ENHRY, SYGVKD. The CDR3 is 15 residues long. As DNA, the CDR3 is TGTGCCATCAGTGAGAAGAGTCCCGGGGCCAACGTCCTGACTTTC. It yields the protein CAISEKSPGANVLTF.

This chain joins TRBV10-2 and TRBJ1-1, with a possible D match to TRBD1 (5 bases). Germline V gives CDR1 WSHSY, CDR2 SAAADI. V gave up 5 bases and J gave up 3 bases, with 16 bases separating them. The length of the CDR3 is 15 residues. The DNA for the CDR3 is TGCGCCAGCAGTTCAACAGGACGACTCGACACTGAAGCTTTCTTT. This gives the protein CASSSTGRLDTEAFF.

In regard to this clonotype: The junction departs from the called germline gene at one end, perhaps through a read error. CDR3 sequence: CSAPWPGSVYELYF. In nucleotides, the CDR3 is TGCAGTGCTCCTTGGCCAGGGAGTGTCTACGAGCTGTACTTC. The chain links TRBV20-1 to TRBJ2-7; possibly TRBD1 or TRBD2 for D (5 bases each). Per the germline V gene, CDR1 is DFQATT and CDR2 is SNEGSKA (reference sequence). The CDR3 has 14 amino acids.

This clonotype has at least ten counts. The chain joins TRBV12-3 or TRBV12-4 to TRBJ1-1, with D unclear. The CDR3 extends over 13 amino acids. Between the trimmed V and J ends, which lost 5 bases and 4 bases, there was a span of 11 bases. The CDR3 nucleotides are TGTGCCAGCAGTCCCCGATTGGCCACTGAAGCTTTCTTT. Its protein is CASSPRLATEAFF.

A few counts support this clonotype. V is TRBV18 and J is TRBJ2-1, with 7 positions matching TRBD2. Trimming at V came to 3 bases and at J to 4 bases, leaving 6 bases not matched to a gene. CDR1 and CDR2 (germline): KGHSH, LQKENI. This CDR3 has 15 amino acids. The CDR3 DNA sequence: TGTGCCAGCTCACCCGGGAGGCGAACGTACAATGAGCAGTTCTTC. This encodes CASSPGRRTYNEQFF.

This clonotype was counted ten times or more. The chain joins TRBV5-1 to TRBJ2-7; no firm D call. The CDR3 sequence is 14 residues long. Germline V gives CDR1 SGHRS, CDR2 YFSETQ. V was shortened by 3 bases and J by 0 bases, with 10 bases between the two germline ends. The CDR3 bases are TGCGCCAGCAGCTCGTGGCCGAGCTCCTACGAGCAGTACTTC. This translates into CASSSWPSSYEQYF.

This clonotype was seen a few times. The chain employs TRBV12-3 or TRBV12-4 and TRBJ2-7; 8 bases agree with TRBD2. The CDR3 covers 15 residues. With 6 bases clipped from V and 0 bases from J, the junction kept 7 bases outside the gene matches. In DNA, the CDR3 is TGTGCCAGCAGCCGGGGGGGCCAGAGCTCCTACGAGCAGTACTTC. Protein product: CASSRGGQSSYEQYF.

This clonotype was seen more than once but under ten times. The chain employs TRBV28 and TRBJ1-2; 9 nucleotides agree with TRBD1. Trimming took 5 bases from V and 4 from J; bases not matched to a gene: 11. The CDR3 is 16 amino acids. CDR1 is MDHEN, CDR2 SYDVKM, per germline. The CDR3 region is CASSLISGTGIYGYTF. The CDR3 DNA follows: TGTGCCAGCAGTCTCATATCCGGGACAGGGATCTATGGCTACACCTTC.

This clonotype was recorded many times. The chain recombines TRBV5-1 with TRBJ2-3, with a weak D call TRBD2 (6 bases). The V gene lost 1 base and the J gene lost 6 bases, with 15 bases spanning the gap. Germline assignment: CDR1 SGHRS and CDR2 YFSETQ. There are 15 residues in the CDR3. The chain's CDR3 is CASSLTSPPADTQYF. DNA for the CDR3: TGCGCCAGCAGCTTGACTAGCCCCCCTGCGGATACGCAGTATTTT.

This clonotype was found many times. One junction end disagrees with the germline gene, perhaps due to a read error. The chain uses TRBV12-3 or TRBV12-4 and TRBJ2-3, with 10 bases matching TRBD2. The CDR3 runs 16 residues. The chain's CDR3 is CASSGSSGSLSDTQFF. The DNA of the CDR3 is TGTGCCAGCAGTGGCTCTAGCGGGAGCCTGTCTGATACGCAGTTTTTT.

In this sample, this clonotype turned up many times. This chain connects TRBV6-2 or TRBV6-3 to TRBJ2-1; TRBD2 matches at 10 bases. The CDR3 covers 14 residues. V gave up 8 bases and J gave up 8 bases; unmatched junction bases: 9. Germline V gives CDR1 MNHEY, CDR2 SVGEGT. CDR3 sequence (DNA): TGTGCCAGCCAGCGGGAGGGCGTAGACGATGAGCAGTTCTTC. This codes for CASQREGVDDEQFF.

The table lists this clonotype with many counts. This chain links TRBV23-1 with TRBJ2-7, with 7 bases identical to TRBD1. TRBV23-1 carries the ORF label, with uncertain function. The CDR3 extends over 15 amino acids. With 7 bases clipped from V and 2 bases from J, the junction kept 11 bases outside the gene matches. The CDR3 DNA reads TGCGCCAGCAAGCCCCCTGACAGGGTTCCCTACGAGCAGTACTTC. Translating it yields CASKPPDRVPYEQYF.

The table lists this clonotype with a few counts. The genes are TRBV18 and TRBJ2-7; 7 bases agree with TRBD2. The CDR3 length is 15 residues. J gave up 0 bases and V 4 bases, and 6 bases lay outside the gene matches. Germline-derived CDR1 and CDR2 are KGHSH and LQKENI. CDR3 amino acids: CASSRGGKSSYEQYF. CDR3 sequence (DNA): TGTGCCAGCTCACGCGGGGGTAAGAGCTCCTACGAGCAGTACTTC.

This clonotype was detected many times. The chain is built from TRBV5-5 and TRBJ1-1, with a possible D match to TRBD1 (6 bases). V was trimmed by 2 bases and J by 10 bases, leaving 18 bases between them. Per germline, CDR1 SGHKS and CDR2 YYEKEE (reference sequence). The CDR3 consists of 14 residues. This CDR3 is CASSFRDPGGGAFF. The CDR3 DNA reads TGTGCCAGCAGCTTCCGGGACCCCGGAGGGGGAGCTTTCTTT.

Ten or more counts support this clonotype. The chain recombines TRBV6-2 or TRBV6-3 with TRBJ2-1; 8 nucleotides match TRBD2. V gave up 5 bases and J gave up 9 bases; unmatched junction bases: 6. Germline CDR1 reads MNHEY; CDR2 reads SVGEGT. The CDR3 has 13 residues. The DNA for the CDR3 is TGTGCCAGCAGTAACGGGGGGGCTGGTGAGCAGTTCTTC. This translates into CASSNGGAGEQFF.

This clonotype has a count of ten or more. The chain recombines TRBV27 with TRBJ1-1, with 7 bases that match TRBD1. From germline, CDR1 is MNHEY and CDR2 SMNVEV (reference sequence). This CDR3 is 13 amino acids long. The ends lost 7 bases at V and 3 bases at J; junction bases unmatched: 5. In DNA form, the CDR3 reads TGTGCCAGCATTAAAACAGGGGACACTGAAGCTTTCTTT. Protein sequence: CASIKTGDTEAFF.

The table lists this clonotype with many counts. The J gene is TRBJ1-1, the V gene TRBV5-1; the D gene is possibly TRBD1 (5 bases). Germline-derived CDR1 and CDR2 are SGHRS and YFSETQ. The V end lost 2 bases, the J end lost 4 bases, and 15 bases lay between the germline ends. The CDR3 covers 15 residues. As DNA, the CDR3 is TGCGCCAGCAGCTTAATAGCTGGGGCCCTCACTGAAGCTTTCTTT. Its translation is CASSLIAGALTEAFF. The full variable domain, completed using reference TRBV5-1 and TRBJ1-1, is KAGVTQTPRYLIKTRGQQVTLSCSPISGHRSVSWYQQTPGQGLQFLFEYFSETQRNKGNFPGRFSGRQFSNSRSEMNVSTLELGDSALYLCASSLIAGALTEAFFGQGTRLTVV.

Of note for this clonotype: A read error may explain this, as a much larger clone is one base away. The chain's CDR3 is CSVDMVGAETQYF. The CDR3 DNA reads TGCAGCGTTGATATGGTCGGCGCGGAGACCCAGTACTTC. The genes are TRBV29-1 and TRBJ2-5; D gene ambiguous. V lost 3 bases and J 5 bases, leaving 13 bases between the germline ends. This CDR3 has 13 residues. Per the germline V gene, CDR1 is SQVTM and CDR2 is ANQGSEA.

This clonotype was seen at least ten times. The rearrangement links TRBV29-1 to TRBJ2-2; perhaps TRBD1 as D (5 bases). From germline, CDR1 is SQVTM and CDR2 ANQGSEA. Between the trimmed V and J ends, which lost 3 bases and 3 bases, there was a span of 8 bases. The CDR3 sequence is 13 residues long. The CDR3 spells CSVDVQDTGELFF. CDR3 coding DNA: TGCAGCGTTGACGTACAGGACACCGGGGAGCTGTTTTTT.

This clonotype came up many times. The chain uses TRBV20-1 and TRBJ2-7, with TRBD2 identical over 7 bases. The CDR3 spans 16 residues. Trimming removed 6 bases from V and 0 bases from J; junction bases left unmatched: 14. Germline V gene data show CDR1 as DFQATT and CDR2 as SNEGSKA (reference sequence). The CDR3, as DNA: TGCAGTGCCAATCTTCTCGGGGGGTTGAGCTCCTACGAGCAGTACTTC. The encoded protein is CSANLLGGLSSYEQYF.

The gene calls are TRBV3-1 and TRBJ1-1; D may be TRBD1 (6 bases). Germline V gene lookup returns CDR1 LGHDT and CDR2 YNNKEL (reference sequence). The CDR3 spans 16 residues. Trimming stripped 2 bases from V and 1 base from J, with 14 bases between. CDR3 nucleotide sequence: TGTGCCAGCAGCCAACCCCTGACAGGTCAGAACACTGAAGCTTTCTTT. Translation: CASSQPLTGQNTEAFF.

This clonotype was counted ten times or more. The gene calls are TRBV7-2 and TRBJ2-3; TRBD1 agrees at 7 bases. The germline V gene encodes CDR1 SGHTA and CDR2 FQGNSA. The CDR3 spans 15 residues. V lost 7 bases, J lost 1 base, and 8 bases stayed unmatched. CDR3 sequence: CASNQQGLRTDTQYF. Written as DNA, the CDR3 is TGTGCCAGCAACCAACAGGGGCTCCGCACAGATACGCAGTATTTT.